This T cell receptor beta chain was recovered during a study of Graves' ophthalmopathy and Graves' hyperthyroidism. TCR beta CDR3 regions were amplified from RNA transcripts. First-round RT-PCR used HTBI primers; second-round multiplex PCR followed. MiXCR, applied by TCRdb to the multiplex PCR reads, yields one record per CDR3 protein. The table has nearly 400,000 distinct CDR3 sequences, approximately 16% seen once. The sample holds many counts of this clonotype. The antigen is not known. Whole-study findings and limits: At around 70% sensitivity and 72.22% specificity, the model predicted progression of the ophthalmopathy.

Trimming removed 10 bases from V and 7 bases from J; junction bases left unmatched: 7. The CDR3 spans 13 residues. The germline V gene encodes CDR1 MRHNA and CDR2 SNTAGT. This receptor was obtained from a woman in her late teens or twenties with Graves' ophthalmopathy. This chain links TRBV6-4 with TRBJ1-6; 7 nucleotides line up with TRBD1. Sequencing was done on a sample of peripheral blood. CDR3 bases: TGTGCCACCAGACAGGGTAACAATTCACCCCTCCACTTT. It yields the protein CATRQGNNSPLHF.